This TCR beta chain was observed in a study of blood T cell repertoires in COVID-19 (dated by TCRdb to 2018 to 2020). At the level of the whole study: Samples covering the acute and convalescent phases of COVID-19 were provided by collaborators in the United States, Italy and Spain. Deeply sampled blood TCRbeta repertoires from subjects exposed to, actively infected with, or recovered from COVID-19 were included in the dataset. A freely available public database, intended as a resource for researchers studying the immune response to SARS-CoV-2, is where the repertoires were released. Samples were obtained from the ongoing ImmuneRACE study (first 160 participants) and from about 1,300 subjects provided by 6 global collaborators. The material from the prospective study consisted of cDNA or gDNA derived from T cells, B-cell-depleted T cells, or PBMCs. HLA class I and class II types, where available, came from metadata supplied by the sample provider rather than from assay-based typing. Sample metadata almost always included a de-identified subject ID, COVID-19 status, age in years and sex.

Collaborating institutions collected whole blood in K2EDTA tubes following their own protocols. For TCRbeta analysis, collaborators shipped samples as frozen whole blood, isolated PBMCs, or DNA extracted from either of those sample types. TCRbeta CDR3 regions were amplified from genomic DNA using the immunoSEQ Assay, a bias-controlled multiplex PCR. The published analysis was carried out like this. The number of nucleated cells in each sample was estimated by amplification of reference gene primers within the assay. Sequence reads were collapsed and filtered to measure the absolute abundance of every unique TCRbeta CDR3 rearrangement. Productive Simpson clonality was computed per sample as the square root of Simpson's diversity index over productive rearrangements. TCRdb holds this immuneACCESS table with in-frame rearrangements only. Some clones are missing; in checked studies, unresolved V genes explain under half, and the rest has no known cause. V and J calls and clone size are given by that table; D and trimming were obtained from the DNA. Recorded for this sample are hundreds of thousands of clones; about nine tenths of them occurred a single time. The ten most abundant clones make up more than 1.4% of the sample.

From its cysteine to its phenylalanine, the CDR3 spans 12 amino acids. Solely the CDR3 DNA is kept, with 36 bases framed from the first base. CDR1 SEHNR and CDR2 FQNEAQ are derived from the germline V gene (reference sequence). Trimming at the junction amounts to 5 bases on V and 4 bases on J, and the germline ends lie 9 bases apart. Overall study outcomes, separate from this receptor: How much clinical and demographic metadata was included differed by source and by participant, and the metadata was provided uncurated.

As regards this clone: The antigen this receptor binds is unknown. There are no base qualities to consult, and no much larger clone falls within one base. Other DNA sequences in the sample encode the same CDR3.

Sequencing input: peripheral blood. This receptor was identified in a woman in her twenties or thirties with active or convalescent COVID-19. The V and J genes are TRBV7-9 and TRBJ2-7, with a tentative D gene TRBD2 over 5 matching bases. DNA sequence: TGTGCCAGCAGCCTGTCGGGGTACGAGCAGTACTTC. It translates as CASSLSGYEQYF. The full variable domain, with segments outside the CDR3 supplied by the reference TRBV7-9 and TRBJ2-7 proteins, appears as DTGVSQNPRHKITKRGQNVTFRCDPISEHNRLYWYRQTLGQGPEFLTYFQNEAQLEKSRLLSDRFSAERPKGSFSTLEIQRTEQGDSAMYLCASSLSGYEQYFGPGTRLTVT.